Following are 25 T cell receptor beta chains from one sample sequenced in a study of blood T cell repertoires in COVID-19. Assay: immunoSEQ multiplex PCR; the TCRdb copy retains only in-frame clones and omits some. Of some 40,000 clones detected, about 85% appear once; the ten largest clones hold around 31%. The sequenced material came from peripheral blood. These receptor sequences come from a woman of 80 years or more with acute or convalescent COVID-19.

The chain combines TRBV18 with TRBJ2-7; possibly TRBD2 for D (5 bases). V gave up 2 bases and J gave up 0 bases, with 8 bases separating them. Per the germline V gene, CDR1 is KGHSH and CDR2 is LQKENI. This CDR3 has 14 residues. CDR3 amino acids: CASSPGGNSYEQYF. The CDR3 coding sequence is TGTGCCAGCTCACCAGGAGGAAACTCCTACGAGCAGTACTTC.

The chain combines TRBV18 with TRBJ2-3, with TRBD1 as a possible D gene (5 bases). CDR1 and CDR2 from the germline V gene are KGHSH and LQKENI. Deletions cut 3 bases from V and 0 bases from J, with 13 bases between. The CDR3 totals 16 residues. CDR3 DNA: TGTGCCAGCTCACCGGCTCGCCAGGGCAGCACAGATACGCAGTATTTT. Translating gives CASSPARQGSTDTQYF.

The chain employs TRBV5-4 and TRBJ2-5, with D perhaps matching TRBD2 (6 bases). Germline CDR1 is SGHNT and CDR2 is YYREEE (reference sequence). Trimming removed 1 base at V and 1 base at J, with 8 bases between. The CDR3 covers 14 residues. The CDR3 DNA sequence: TGTGCCAGCAGCTTGACTAGCAGCCAAGAGACCCAGTACTTC. This sequence encodes CASSLTSSQETQYF.

The V and J genes are TRBV5-4 and TRBJ1-2; D may be TRBD1 (5 bases). Trimming left V 3 bases short and J 2 bases short, with 8 bases between. CDR1 is SGHNT, CDR2 YYREEE, per germline (reference sequence). The CDR3 loop spans 13 amino acids. The CDR3, as DNA: TGTGCCAGCAGCTGGGGGGAGAACTATGGCTACACCTTC. Its translation is CASSWGENYGYTF.

A few counts support this clone. This chain links TRBV5-1 with TRBJ1-3; no definite D call. The V end was cut by 5 bases, the J end by 1 base, with 13 bases between. The CDR3 is 15 residues long. CDR1 and CDR2 from the germline V gene are SGHRS and YFSETQ. CDR3 nucleotide sequence: TGCGCCAGCAGTCCTGGATGGGAGTCTGGAAACACCATATATTTT. As protein: CASSPGWESGNTIYF.

The chain uses TRBV30 and TRBJ2-3, with D unclear. The germline CDR1 and CDR2 sequences are GTSNPN and SVGIG (reference sequence). The V end lost 1 base, the J end lost 4 bases, and 9 bases lay between the germline ends. This CDR3 region has 13 residues. DNA for the CDR3: TGTGCCTGGAGTGGGGCAGTGGCAGATACGCAGTATTTT. Translation: CAWSGAVADTQYF.

This chain links TRBV10-1 with TRBJ2-1; 14 nucleotides match TRBD2. The V gene end was trimmed by 7 bases and the J gene end by 9 bases; junction bases not matched to a gene: 2. Looked up from germline, CDR1 is WNHNN and CDR2 is SYGVQD (reference sequence). This CDR3 region has 13 residues. The CDR3 nucleotides read TGCGCCAGCACTGGGACTAGCGGGAGTGAGCAGTTCTTC. It translates to CASTGTSGSEQFF.

This sequence joins TRBV5-1 and TRBJ2-7, with 11 bases that match TRBD1. Germline V CDR1 and CDR2: SGHRS, YFSETQ. This CDR3 has 14 residues. After removal of 4 bases from V and 3 bases from J, the junction contained 3 bases not matched to a gene. The CDR3 is CASSAGQGGYEQYF. CDR3 nucleotide sequence: TGCGCCAGCAGCGCGGGACAGGGGGGCTACGAGCAGTACTTC.

The J gene is TRBJ1-5, the V gene TRBV6-5; D possibly corresponds to TRBD1 (6 bases). CDR3 length: 14 amino acids. Between the trimmed V and J ends, which lost 10 bases and 6 bases, there was a span of 19 bases. Germline assignment: CDR1 MNHEY and CDR2 SVGAGI. CDR3 bases: TGTGCCATCCAGGACAGCTCCGAGGTTCAGCCCCAGCATTTT. Encoded protein: CAIQDSSEVQPQHF.

CDR3 loop: CASSFPGSYEQYF. CDR3 DNA: TGCGCCAGCAGCTTCCCGGGCTCCTACGAGCAGTACTTC. This chain links TRBV5-1 with TRBJ2-7, with unresolved D. The V and J ends lost 2 bases and 0 bases respectively, with 6 bases between them. Germline values: CDR1 SGHRS, CDR2 YFSETQ. The CDR3 covers 13 residues.

There are a few counts of this clone. The chain uses TRBV3-1 (or the pseudogene TRBV3-2) and TRBJ2-3; 7 positions agree with TRBD2. Trimming at V came to 4 bases and at J to 0 bases, leaving 4 bases not matched to a gene. Germline assignment: CDR1 LGHDT and CDR2 YNNKEL (reference sequence). The CDR3 has 15 amino acids. In nucleotides, the CDR3 is TGTGCCAGCAGCCCTAGCGGTACTAGCACAGATACGCAGTATTTT. Translated: CASSPSGTSTDTQYF.

This clone came up a few times. The rearrangement uses TRBV7-9 and TRBJ2-2; TRBD2 matches at 9 bases. The CDR3 extends over 16 amino acids. Germline loops: CDR1 SEHNR, CDR2 FQNEAQ (reference sequence). V gave up 5 bases and J gave up 6 bases; unmatched junction bases: 10. This CDR3 is CASSKPTGLAPGELFF. Here the CDR3 DNA reads TGTGCCAGCAGCAAACCAACGGGACTAGCCCCCGGGGAGCTGTTTTTT. Based on the CDR3 plus reference TRBV7-9 and TRBJ2-2, the full variable domain is DTGVSQNPRHKITKRGQNVTFRCDPISEHNRLYWYRQTLGQGPEFLTYFQNEAQLEKSRLLSDRFSAERPKGSFSTLEIQRTEQGDSAMYLCASSKPTGLAPGELFFGEGSRLTVL.

CDR3 bases: TGTGCCAGCAGTGAATTTAACGGGAAGAGCGAAGCTTTCTTT. Its translation: CASSEFNGKSEAFF. The J gene is TRBJ1-1, the V gene TRBV25-1; D is ambiguous. V was pared by 1 base and J by 8 bases, with 14 bases between. CDR3 size: 14 residues. Germline loops: CDR1 MGHDK, CDR2 SYGVNS.

This clone turned up a few times. In the same sample, other DNA sequences code for this CDR3. The rearrangement uses TRBV19 and TRBJ1-1; unclear D gene. This CDR3 is built from 12 residues. Germline CDR1 LNHDA, CDR2 SQIVND (reference sequence). With 5 bases removed from V and 1 base from J, the gap between germline ends came to 5 bases. CDR3 residues: CASSRQNTEAFF. The CDR3 coding sequence is TGTGCCAGTAGTCGACAGAACACTGAAGCTTTCTTT.

V usage is TRBV7-9 and J usage is TRBJ2-7; maybe TRBD1 (6 bases). The CDR3 contains 14 residues. V was pared by 2 bases and J by 7 bases, with 15 bases between. Per the germline V gene, CDR1 is SEHNR and CDR2 is FQNEAQ (reference sequence). The CDR3 bases are TGTGCCAGCAGCTTACGCGGAAGTACAGGGGAGCAGTACTTC. As protein: CASSLRGSTGEQYF.

The CDR3 nucleotides are TGCGCCAGCAGCTCGGGACTTGACAATGAGCAGTTCTTC. Protein product: CASSSGLDNEQFF. V usage is TRBV5-1 and J usage is TRBJ2-1; the D gene is possibly TRBD2 (6 bases). Germline CDR1 and CDR2: SGHRS and YFSETQ. The CDR3 loop spans 13 amino acids. Between the trimmed V and J ends, which lost 3 bases and 5 bases, there was a span of 9 bases.

Comment on this clone: In the same sample, other DNA sequences code for this CDR3. The chain couples TRBV2 to TRBJ2-1, with TRBD1 identical over 7 bases. The CDR3 has 13 amino acids. Germline trimming cut 6 bases from V and 5 bases from J; bases unmatched to any gene: 4. The germline gives CDR1 SNHLY, CDR2 FYNNEI. CDR3 in DNA: TGTGCCAGCAGACGGGACAGTGACAATGAGCAGTTCTTC. Its translation: CASRRDSDNEQFF.

The chain employs TRBV3-1 (or the pseudogene TRBV3-2) and TRBJ2-7; D possibly corresponds to TRBD1 (6 bases). Germline CDR1 and CDR2: LGHDT and YNNKEL (reference sequence). This CDR3 region has 15 residues. The germline V and J ends were trimmed by 2 bases and 2 bases, with 13 bases remaining between them. The CDR3 coding sequence is TGTGCCAGCAGCCAACCGGGACACGCCACCTACGAGCAGTACTTC. Protein sequence: CASSQPGHATYEQYF.

This chain links TRBV7-2 with TRBJ1-1; 8 positions agree with TRBD1. From germline, CDR1 is SGHTA and CDR2 FQGNSA. This CDR3 is 15 amino acids long. V was clipped by 7 bases and J by 3 bases; unmatched bases: 10. DNA for the CDR3: TGTGCCAGCACCTGGCAGGGGGCACCGCACACTGAAGCTTTCTTT. Translated: CASTWQGAPHTEAFF.

CDR3 protein: CATRREHSGANVLTF. CDR3 sequence (DNA): TGTGCCACCCGCAGGGAACACTCTGGGGCCAACGTCCTGACTTTC. The chain has TRBV7-6 and TRBJ2-6; tentative D call: TRBD1 (5 bases). The germline CDR1 and CDR2 sequences are SGHVS and FNYEAQ. The CDR3 is 15 amino acids. With 10 bases removed from V and 0 bases from J, the gap between germline ends came to 13 bases.

The CDR3: CASSMQEYTGELFF. As DNA, the CDR3 is TGTGCCAGTAGTATGCAGGAATACACCGGGGAGCTGTTTTTT. The V and J genes are TRBV19 and TRBJ2-2; the D is unclear. Trimming removed 3 bases at V and 3 bases at J, with 8 bases between. Germline-derived CDR1 and CDR2 are LNHDA and SQIVND (reference sequence). The CDR3 sequence is 14 residues long.

The genes are TRBV30 and TRBJ1-1; D perhaps matches TRBD1 (5 bases). Germline CDR1 is GTSNPN and CDR2 is SVGIG (reference sequence). The CDR3 is 13 amino acids. V lost 0 bases to trimming and J lost 5 bases, with 10 bases between them. The CDR3 region is CAWSVDGGTEAFF. The CDR3 DNA reads as TGTGCCTGGAGTGTTGATGGGGGGACTGAAGCTTTCTTT.

This clone came up once. The rearrangement links TRBV28 to TRBJ2-7; possibly TRBD1 for D (8 bases). V was cut by 2 bases and J by 5 bases, with 22 bases left in between. This CDR3 comprises 17 residues. Germline-derived CDR1 and CDR2 are MDHEN and SYDVKM. The CDR3 spells CASSLLGRAGGRHEQYF. Written as DNA, the CDR3 is TGTGCCAGCAGTTTACTGGGGAGGGCAGGGGGCCGCCACGAGCAGTACTTC.

V and J are TRBV19 and TRBJ1-4; TRBD1 aligns across 7 bases. CDR3 length equals 14 residues. Per the germline V gene, CDR1 is LNHDA and CDR2 is SQIVND (reference sequence). Trimming took 5 bases from V and 4 from J; bases not matched to a gene: 4. CDR3 residues: CASSPDRVNEKLFF. As DNA, the CDR3 is TGTGCCAGTAGTCCAGACAGGGTTAATGAAAAACTGTTTTTT. The variable domain in full, completed from reference TRBV19 and TRBJ1-4, reads DGGITQSPKYLFRKEGQNVTLSCEQNLNHDAMYWYRQDPGQGLRLIYYSQIVNDFQKGDIAEGYSVSREKKESFPLTVTSAQKNPTAFYLCASSPDRVNEKLFFGSGTQLSVL.

The chain couples TRBV5-1 to TRBJ2-5, with TRBD2 matching over 9 bases. The germline gives CDR1 SGHRS, CDR2 YFSETQ. Losses at the gene ends were 0 bases for V and 5 bases for J; bases not matched to a gene: 8. This CDR3 has 16 residues. The CDR3 reads CASSLGGTSRWETQYF. The DNA of the CDR3 is TGCGCCAGCAGCTTGGGAGGGACTAGCCGTTGGGAGACCCAGTACTTC.